This entry lists 20 T cell receptor beta chains sequenced from one sample in a study of T-cell reconstitution after alpha-beta-depleted transplantation in children. Preparing the TCRbeta library involved the use of unique molecular identifiers. TCRdb reanalysed the PCR reads using MiXCR and keeps one entry per CDR3 protein. The table includes some 530,000 distinct CDR3 sequences, approximately 12% detected once. The specimen was PBMCs from the stem cell graft donor, collected from the stem cell graft. These receptors all come from a human donor who donated a stem cell graft to a child with combined immunodeficiency.

The table lists this clonotype with many counts. A junction boundary mismatches the germline segment, possibly from a read error. The chain is built from TRBV5-1 and TRBJ2-1, with 7 bases fitting TRBD1. The V gene's germline CDR1 is SGHRS and CDR2 YFSETQ. The CDR3 contains 15 residues. CDR3 loop: CASSPGQSSYNEQFF. As DNA, the CDR3 is TGTGCCAGCAGCCCGGGACAGAGCTCCTACAATGAGCAGTTCTTC.

The chain carries TRBV29-1 and TRBJ2-3, with D unresolved. From germline, CDR1 is SQVTM and CDR2 ANQGSEA. The V end was cut by 1 base, the J end by 1 base, with 9 bases between. This CDR3 region has 14 residues. The CDR3 loop is CSVEGASRTDTQYF. Written as DNA, the CDR3 is TGCAGCGTTGAAGGGGCGTCGCGCACAGATACGCAGTATTTT.

The chain couples TRBV6-2 or TRBV6-3 to TRBJ2-7; no definite D call. Germline V gene lookup returns CDR1 MNHEY and CDR2 SVGEGT. Trimming removed 3 bases at V and 2 bases at J, with 8 bases between. This CDR3 is built from 13 residues. The CDR3 protein is CASSYAVPYEQYF. CDR3 coding DNA: TGTGCCAGCAGTTATGCGGTCCCCTACGAGCAGTACTTC.

This clonotype turned up a few times. The chain joins TRBV27 to TRBJ2-7, with D perhaps TRBD1 (6 bases). The CDR3 totals 14 residues. The germline gives CDR1 MNHEY, CDR2 SMNVEV (reference sequence). V lost 4 bases and J lost 2, with 12 bases in between. The CDR3 region has the DNA TGTGCCAGCAGTTCGGGACACGGGGCCTACGAGCAGTACTTC. This encodes CASSSGHGAYEQYF.

The V gene is TRBV28, the J gene TRBJ1-2; D call uncertain. Trimming shortened V by 3 bases and J by 6 bases, and 11 bases separated the two germline ends. The CDR3 contains 13 residues. Germline V CDR1 and CDR2: MDHEN, SYDVKM. In DNA, the CDR3 is TGTGCCAGCAGTTTCAGGACTGTGGATGGCTACACCTTC. Protein: CASSFRTVDGYTF.

There are a few counts of this clonotype. The chain couples TRBV5-4 to TRBJ2-2; TRBD1 is a possible D gene (6 bases). The CDR3 consists of 15 residues. Germline CDR1 is SGHNT and CDR2 is YYREEE (reference sequence). V was clipped by 0 bases and J by 5 bases, with 11 bases between them. The CDR3 spells CASSLGTAMTGELFF. The CDR3 region has the DNA TGTGCCAGCAGCTTGGGGACAGCAATGACCGGGGAGCTGTTTTTT.

The chain is built from TRBV6-5 and TRBJ1-4; TRBD1 might be the D (5 bases). The V gene's germline CDR1 is MNHEY and CDR2 SVGAGI. CDR3 length equals 15 residues. V was shortened by 2 bases and J by 5 bases, with 12 bases between the two germline ends. CDR3 loop: CASSYRPGRNEKLFF. DNA of the CDR3: TGTGCCAGCAGTTACCGACCGGGACGGAATGAAAAACTGTTTTTT.

This clonotype occurred many times. The chain couples TRBV20-1 to TRBJ2-7; 9 bases line up with TRBD1. CDR1 is DFQATT and CDR2 is SNEGSKA in the germline V gene (reference sequence). Losses at the gene ends were 3 bases for V and 4 bases for J; bases not matched to a gene: 4. The CDR3 runs 13 residues. The CDR3: CSASGTGYYEQYF. In DNA form, the CDR3 reads TGCAGTGCTAGCGGGACAGGGTATTACGAGCAGTACTTC.

In this sample, this clonotype turned up a few times. V gene TRBV7-9 combines with J gene TRBJ2-3; tentative D call: TRBD1 (6 bases). V dropped 3 bases and J dropped 4 bases, with 17 bases sitting between them. The CDR3 contains 16 residues. CDR1 SEHNR and CDR2 FQNEAQ come from the germline V gene (reference sequence). Written as DNA, the CDR3 is TGTGCCAGCAGCTTCCCCCAGGGGAGTGATGCAGATACGCAGTATTTT. Its protein product is CASSFPQGSDADTQYF.

This chain joins TRBV20-1 and TRBJ2-7; D is perhaps TRBD1 (6 bases). CDR3 length: 14 amino acids. The V and J ends lost 1 base and 5 bases respectively, with 15 bases between them. Germline CDR1 reads DFQATT; CDR2 reads SNEGSKA (reference sequence). DNA for the CDR3: TGCAGTGCTAGAGCCCGTGACTGGGACAACGAGCAGTACTTC. Its translation: CSARARDWDNEQYF.

This clonotype came up many times. V gene TRBV4-3 combines with J gene TRBJ2-7; the D is unclear. Trimming took off 1 base at V and 3 bases at J, with 13 bases between the two ends. The CDR3 loop spans 15 amino acids. From germline, CDR1 is LGHNA and CDR2 YSLEER. The CDR3 DNA reads as TGCGCCAGCAGCCAAGGGGTGGGAAAGATCTACGAGCAGTACTTC. Its translation: CASSQGVGKIYEQYF.

V and J are TRBV7-6 and TRBJ2-2; D is undetermined. V dropped 5 bases and J dropped 6 bases, with 22 bases sitting between them. Germline lookup yields CDR1 SGHVS and CDR2 FNYEAQ. The CDR3 extends over 17 amino acids. The CDR3 region is CASSPRSDPRVAGELFF. CDR3 nucleotide sequence: TGTGCCAGCAGCCCGCGTAGTGATCCCCGCGTGGCCGGGGAGCTGTTTTTT.

This clonotype was counted between two and nine times. The rearrangement uses TRBV6-1 and TRBJ1-1; the D gene is possibly TRBD1 (5 bases). This CDR3 comprises 16 residues. With 0 bases removed from V and 10 bases from J, the gap between germline ends came to 21 bases. The germline gives CDR1 MNHNS, CDR2 SASEGT. Here the CDR3 reads CASSEALLGGTSGAFF. The CDR3 DNA reads TGTGCCAGCAGTGAAGCGCTTCTGGGAGGGACTTCGGGAGCTTTCTTT.

This clonotype has more than one count but fewer than ten. This rearrangement joins TRBV6-5 to TRBJ2-7; the D gene could be TRBD1 or TRBD2 (5 bases each). The CDR3 loop spans 17 amino acids. The germline V gene encodes CDR1 MNHEY and CDR2 SVGAGI. Trimming removed 2 bases at V and 3 bases at J, with 20 bases between. The CDR3 bases are TGTGCCAGCAGTTACCCTCGCCGGGACCCCACCGACTACGAGCAGTACTTC. This gives the protein CASSYPRRDPTDYEQYF.

The V and J genes are TRBV5-4 and TRBJ2-1; 11 nucleotides agree with TRBD2. The germline V gene encodes CDR1 SGHNT and CDR2 YYREEE (reference sequence). The CDR3 has 15 amino acids. The trim removed 0 bases at V and 7 bases at J, leaving 3 bases unmatched. CDR3 coding DNA: TGTGCCAGCAGCTTGGCGCCTAGCGGGGGGAATGAGCAGTTCTTC. This sequence encodes CASSLAPSGGNEQFF.

This clonotype was seen ten or more times. V and J are TRBV12-3 or TRBV12-4 and TRBJ2-2; 10 positions agree with TRBD2. The CDR3 totals 15 residues. The V segment lost 2 bases and the J segment 8 bases; nucleotides outside the gene matches: 5. CDR3 amino acids: CASSLLAGVAGELFF. CDR3 DNA sequence: TGTGCCAGCAGTTTACTAGCGGGGGTTGCGGGGGAGCTGTTTTTT.

The rearrangement uses TRBV7-9 and TRBJ2-5; possibly TRBD1 for D (6 bases). Trimming removed 6 bases from V and 4 bases from J, with 18 bases in between. Germline assignment: CDR1 SEHNR and CDR2 FQNEAQ (reference sequence). The CDR3 contains 15 residues. As DNA, the CDR3 is TGTGCCAGCAGACAATATGCTACAGGGAGAGAGACCCAGTACTTC. This codes for CASRQYATGRETQYF.

The chain couples TRBV6-1 to TRBJ2-3; a possible D gene is TRBD2 (6 bases). The length of the CDR3 is 19 residues. The V gene lost 4 bases and the J gene lost 1 base, with 24 bases spanning the gap. CDR1 and CDR2 (germline): MNHNS, SASEGT. The CDR3 spells CASSGHPKDREMGTDTQYF. The CDR3 region has the DNA TGTGCCAGCAGTGGCCACCCTAAGGACCGGGAGATGGGCACAGATACGCAGTATTTT.

The J gene is TRBJ2-3, the V gene TRBV9; 9 nucleotides align to TRBD1. The CDR3 spans 15 residues. Per the germline V gene, CDR1 is SGDLS and CDR2 is YYNGEE. Unmatched junction bases numbered 3, after V lost 0 bases and J lost 4 bases. The CDR3 DNA reads as TGTGCCAGCAGCGTAGTTGGACAGGGGTCAGATACGCAGTATTTT. Encoded protein: CASSVVGQGSDTQYF. Drawing the rest from reference TRBV9 and TRBJ2-3, the complete variable domain is DSGVTQTPKHLITATGQRVTLRCSPRSGDLSVYWYQQSLDQGLQFLIQYYNGEERAKGNILERFSAQQFPDLHSELNLSSLELGDSALYFCASSVVGQGSDTQYFGPGTRLTVL.

This rearrangement joins TRBV9 to TRBJ2-4; D is uncertain. Germline V gene sequence: CDR1 SGDLS, CDR2 YYNGEE. The ends were cut back, 1 base at V and 2 bases at J, with 16 bases in the middle. The CDR3 loop spans 17 amino acids. This CDR3 is CASSVNDHRHSKNIQYF. The CDR3 DNA reads TGTGCCAGCAGCGTAAATGATCACCGGCACTCCAAAAACATTCAGTACTTC.